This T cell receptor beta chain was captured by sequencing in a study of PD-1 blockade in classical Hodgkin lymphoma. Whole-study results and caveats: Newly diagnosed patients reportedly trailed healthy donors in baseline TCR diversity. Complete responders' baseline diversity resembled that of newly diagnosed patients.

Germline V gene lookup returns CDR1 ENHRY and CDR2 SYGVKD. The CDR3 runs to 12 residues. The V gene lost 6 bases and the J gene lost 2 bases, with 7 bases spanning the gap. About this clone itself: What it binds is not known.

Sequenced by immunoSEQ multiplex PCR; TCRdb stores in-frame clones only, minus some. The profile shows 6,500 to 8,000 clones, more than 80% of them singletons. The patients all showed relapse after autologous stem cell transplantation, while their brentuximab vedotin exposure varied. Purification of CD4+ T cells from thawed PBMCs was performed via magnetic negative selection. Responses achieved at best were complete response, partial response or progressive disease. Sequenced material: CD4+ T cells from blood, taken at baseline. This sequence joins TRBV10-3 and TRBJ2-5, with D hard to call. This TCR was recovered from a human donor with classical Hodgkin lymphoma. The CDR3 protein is CAISRAQETQYF. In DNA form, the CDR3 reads TGTGCCATCAGCCGGGCTCAAGAGACCCAGTACTTC.